This is a list of T cell receptor beta chains from one sample in a study of graft-versus-host responses after intestinal transplantation. Profiled with immunoSEQ multiplex PCR; TCRdb holds only in-frame clones, not every one. The sample contains 22,000 or so clones, roughly four fifths of which appear only once. Source: ileum tissue, taken 12 days after intestinal transplant. These receptors came from a human patient who received an intestinal transplant, so some T cells may come from the graft donor. CDR3s include the opening cysteine and the closing phenylalanine or tryptophan.

16	TRBV18	TRBJ2-1	CASSPPGLAEYNEQFF
15	TRBV5-4	TRBJ2-3	CASSLTSGGADTQYF
15	TRBV5-1	TRBJ2-7	CASSLVGTGGVVQYF
16	TRBV27	TRBJ1-6	CASSFGLGTNNSPLHF
14	TRBV11-3	TRBJ1-2	CASKRGGGWYGYTF
15	TRBV4-1	TRBJ1-2	CASSQLDRREYGYTF
16	TRBV7-8	TRBJ2-7	CASSLVGGLLVHEQYF
16	TRBV19	TRBJ2-1	CASSIAVTFGFDEQFF
16	TRBV2	TRBJ2-5	CASRTRDRVYQETQYF
17	TRBV4-2	TRBJ2-2	CASSQILRVRGNGELFF
14	TRBV15	TRBJ2-7	CATSSGTERYEQYF
17	TRBV18	TRBJ1-5	CASSPGTGRELNQPQHF
13	TRBV6-4	TRBJ1-1	CASSEGEDFEAFF
17	TRBV4-2	TRBJ2-5	CASSQDAGASGRETQYF
15	TRBV2	TRBJ2-3	CASSEWQISTDTQYF
14	TRBV10-3	TRBJ2-7	CAIQAGEVNYEQYF
14	TRBV11-2	TRBJ2-1	CASSSPSGMSFKFF
13	TRBV27	TRBJ2-1	CASGLSAIDEQFF
15	TRBV5-4	TRBJ2-1	CASSQGGSGYNEQFF
15	TRBV5-1	TRBJ1-1	CASSWDRERNTEAFF
14	TRBV6-6	TRBJ2-7	CASSTGTEVNEQYF
14	TRBV14	TRBJ1-1	CASRPGGGHTEAFF
14	TRBV18	TRBJ1-4	CASSPSLFNEKLFF
14	TRBV10-1	TRBJ1-2	CASRFPGLGTDYTF
16	TRBV19	TRBJ2-5	CASSPGTSPLQETQYF
13	TRBV30	TRBJ1-6	CAWSRQGDSPLHF
15	TRBV7-3	TRBJ2-3	CASSPLGPRTDTQYF
14	TRBV4-1	TRBJ1-5	CASSSGLGNQPQHF
14	TRBV10-2	TRBJ1-1	CASRGQGMNTEAFF
14	TRBV2	TRBJ2-7	CASRMGGYSYEQYF
15	TRBV7-9	TRBJ1-6	CASSSPGAANSPLHF
17	TRBV2	TRBJ2-3	CASSEEGPQGFADTQYF
15	TRBV7-2	TRBJ2-7	CASSTLAGFTYEQYF
15	TRBV6-1	TRBJ2-3	CASTTGTVTTDTQYF
13	TRBV5-1	NA	CASSASGVLEQYF
14	TRBV10-3	TRBJ1-5	CAIRQGAGNQPQHF
11	TRBV20-1	TRBJ2-7	CSARGGAEQYF
14	TRBV27	TRBJ2-1	CASTWGGSGNEQFF
15	TRBV7-2	TRBJ2-1	CASSLAGGLVGEQFF
13	TRBV4-1	TRBJ2-2	CASSHTSTGELFF
13	TRBV7-9	TRBJ2-7	CASSWLTGEVQYF
15	TRBV19	TRBJ2-1	CASSSGGEPYNEQFF
14	TRBV10-2	TRBJ2-1	CASSLAGANNEQFF
16	TRBV19	TRBJ2-7	CASSTRLAGGTYEQYF
12	TRBV5-4	TRBJ1-2	CASSFLNYGYTF
13	TRBV6-5	TRBJ1-2	CASSYRRGYGYTF